This entry features one T cell receptor beta chain sequence. Its antigen is unidentified. Germline-derived CDR1 and CDR2 are SGHDT and YYEEEE. The CDR3 sequence is 13 residues long. V gave up 6 bases and J gave up 0 bases, with 6 bases separating them. This sample is drawn from a study of untreated major depressive disorder. Clones were read by immunoSEQ multiplex PCR, and TCRdb kept only the in-frame ones, dropping some. Of 17,000 or so clones listed, more than 85% were seen once; the top ten hold 0.5% to 0.7%. Findings of the study overall: Compared with controls, depressed patients showed more TRBV05-01 (Vbeta 5.1) usage in CD4+ T cells.

The sample consisted of CD4+ T cells from PBMCs. J is TRBJ2-2 and V is TRBV5-6; unclear D gene. The sequence was obtained from a woman in her forties with major depressive disorder. The CDR3 bases are TGTGCCAGCACCCCATCGAACACCGGGGAGCTGTTTTTT. Protein sequence: CASTPSNTGELFF.